This T cell receptor (beta chain) appears in the sequencing data of a study of regulatory T cells in long-lasting Graves disease. This clonotype was recorded many times. The TCR beta library used iRepertoire HTBI primers with Arm-PCR amplification of CDR3. Via MiXCR, TCRdb re-called the multiplex PCR reads, giving one row per CDR3 protein. The repertoire holds approximately 210,000 distinct CDR3 sequences, with about 18% as singletons. The CDR3 is made up of 14 amino acids. Germline loops: CDR1 MNHEY, CDR2 SMNVEV (reference sequence). The ends lost 5 bases at V and 9 bases at J; junction bases unmatched: 8. Described time point: newly diagnosed GD, antithyroid drugs for less than 3 months. Extracted RNA from PBMCs served as the source of the TCR library. Guidelines of the American Thyroid Association were used to diagnose Graves' disease. An endocrinology department in Xi'an, China, supplied the patients.

The V gene is TRBV27, the J gene TRBJ2-1; 9 nucleotides line up with TRBD1. The source was peripheral blood mononuclear cells (PBMCs), collected at new diagnosis, from a patient treated with antithyroid drugs. The receptor's source is a female donor with Graves disease. CDR3 amino acids: CASSGNRGLGEQFF. The CDR3 DNA is TGTGCCAGCAGTGGCAACAGGGGGCTAGGTGAGCAGTTCTTC.